The present entry profiles one TCR beta chain with its context. The data were taken from a study of cytomegalovirus exposure and HLA in healthy donors. Background on the study: Sequencing of roughly 180 million T cells in an earlier analysis found around 120 million unique TCR beta sequences.

The PCR was carried out with 60 Vbeta primers and 13 Jbeta primers. As handled by the study authors: In a later analysis, some 80 million unique TCR beta chains included roughly 11 million shared by two or more donors. Some clones are missing from TCRdb's copy, which holds only in-frame ones; the method was immunoSEQ multiplex PCR. That table gives V, J and clone size, and the DNA gave D and trimming. Of more than 90,000 clones detected, 65% to 80% appear once; the ten largest clones hold over 4%. The V and J ends lost 2 bases and 1 base, in that order; junction bases with no gene match: 3. Germline V gene data show CDR1 as SGHAT and CDR2 as FQNNGV. This CDR3 spans 16 amino acids.

The source is a man under 40 in good health and CMV-seropositive. The specimen sequenced was PBMCs. The chain is built from TRBV11-2 and TRBJ2-2; 8 bases agree with TRBD2. CDR3 nucleotide sequence: TGTGCCAGCAGCTTATCAGGGACTAGGAACACCGGGGAGCTGTTTTTT. Amino acids: CASSLSGTRNTGELFF.